The 10 T cell receptor beta chains presented below share a single source sample, sequenced in a study of regulatory T cells in long-lasting Graves disease (dated by TCRdb to about 2021). The library was built by means of multiplex PCR. The data were produced on an Illumina HiSeq 4000. TCR beta libraries were built with iRepertoire HTBI primers and Arm-PCR amplification of CDR3 regions. The public reads were reanalyzed by TCRdb: fastp trimming at Q25, MiXCR alignment, in-frame beta chains only. Rows are combined by CDR3 protein, so each entry shows the most common genes and DNA. The table for this sample lists more than 650,000 distinct CDR3 sequences; approximately 29% of them were counted only once. About 40% of the sample belongs to the ten largest clones. The intended sense of this specimen's time point label: persistent/refractory GD, antithyroid drugs over 5 years with positive TRAb. RNA was extracted from PBMCs in TRIzol for both TCR sequencing and RNA sequencing.

Sequenced material: peripheral blood mononuclear cells (PBMCs), taken when the disease was refractory, from a patient treated with antithyroid drugs. The origin of the receptors is a female donor with Graves disease.

The genes are TRBV19 and TRBJ1-2; D possibly corresponds to TRBD1 (6 bases). This CDR3 has 14 residues. The V end was cut by 5 bases, the J end by 1 base, with 11 bases between. Germline values: CDR1 LNHDA, CDR2 SQIVND (reference sequence). Here the CDR3 DNA reads TGTGCCAGTAGTTACAGGGACTATAACTATGGCTACACCTTC. This translates into CASSYRDYNYGYTF.

The genes are TRBV20-1 and TRBJ1-2; TRBD1 matches at 7 bases. The junction had 11 bases not matched to a gene; V was cut back by 3 bases and J by 1 base. There are 16 residues in the CDR3. CDR1 and CDR2 (germline): DFQATT, SNEGSKA (reference sequence). CDR3 nucleotide sequence: TGCAGTGCTAGTCAGACAGGGAGAGGAGTTAACTATGGCTACACCTTC. Translated: CSASQTGRGVNYGYTF.

This clonotype was observed a few times. V gene TRBV20-1 combines with J gene TRBJ1-1; D gene uncertain. Germline V gene data show CDR1 as DFQATT and CDR2 as SNEGSKA (reference sequence). Trimming took off 1 base at V and 6 bases at J, with 9 bases between the two ends. This CDR3 is 12 amino acids long. The CDR3, as DNA: TGCAGTGCTAGAGTGGGTCCTTCTGAAGCTTTCTTT. This codes for CSARVGPSEAFF.

The genes are TRBV12-3 or TRBV12-4 and TRBJ2-5, with 9 bases identical to TRBD2. The CDR3 spans 16 residues. V dropped 6 bases and J dropped 6; count of bases not matched to a gene: 14. As DNA, the CDR3 is TGTGCCAGCAGCACCCGGGGTAGCGGGAGTTTACAGACCCAGTACTTC. Protein sequence: CASSTRGSGSLQTQYF.

The gene calls are TRBV12-3 or TRBV12-4 and TRBJ1-5; the D is unclear. The V gene lost 1 base and the J gene lost 11 bases, with 9 bases spanning the gap. This CDR3 comprises 12 residues. Here the CDR3 reads CASSLVGGAQHF. CDR3 nucleotides: TGTGCCAGCAGTTTAGTCGGCGGGGCCCAGCATTTT.

The chain joins TRBV5-1 to TRBJ2-7, with 9 bases that match TRBD2. CDR3 length: 14 amino acids. The V gene end was trimmed by 6 bases and the J gene end by 2 bases; junction bases not matched to a gene: 6. In germline, CDR1 is SGHRS, CDR2 YFSETQ. The CDR3 spells CASTREGGPYEQYF. CDR3 DNA sequence: TGCGCCAGCACGCGGGAGGGAGGGCCCTACGAGCAGTACTTC.

This clonotype was seen a handful of times. The rearrangement uses TRBV28 and TRBJ2-5; 14 bases are shared with TRBD2. V gave up 8 bases and J gave up 5 bases; unmatched junction bases: 16. The CDR3 contains 18 residues. CDR1 and CDR2 from the germline V gene are MDHEN and SYDVKM. The DNA of the CDR3 is TGTGCCAGCCCCCCTATCACCGGGACTAGCGGGAGCGGGGAGACCCAGTACTTC. Protein product: CASPPITGTSGSGETQYF.

The chain joins TRBV7-6 to TRBJ1-1; D might be TRBD1 (6 bases). The V and J ends lost 2 bases and 3 bases respectively, with 16 bases between them. The CDR3 is made up of 16 amino acids. CDR1 and CDR2 (germline): SGHVS, FNYEAQ. This CDR3 reads CASSLNAGGLDTEAFF. The CDR3 nucleotides are TGTGCCAGCAGCTTAAATGCTGGGGGGCTGGACACTGAAGCTTTCTTT.

The genes are TRBV5-1 and TRBJ1-1; 7 bases map to TRBD1. From germline, CDR1 is SGHRS and CDR2 YFSETQ. The junction had 11 bases not matched to a gene; V was cut back by 4 bases and J by 5 bases. This CDR3 has 15 residues. In nucleotides, the CDR3 is TGCGCCAGCAGCCCAAAGACAGGGAGGGTTACTGAAGCTTTCTTT. Translation gives CASSPKTGRVTEAFF.

There are a few counts of this clonotype. The V gene is TRBV27, the J gene TRBJ2-5, with D possibly matching TRBD2 (5 bases). The germline gives CDR1 MNHEY, CDR2 SMNVEV (reference sequence). V gave up 1 base and J gave up 10 bases, with 16 bases separating them. This CDR3 region has 14 residues. CDR3 residues: CASSLFLGGGGQYF. The DNA of the CDR3 is TGTGCCAGCAGTTTATTCCTCGGAGGAGGTGGCCAGTACTTC.